What follows is one T cell receptor beta chain and its context. Antigen: not known. The CDR3 is 15 residues long. Germline CDR1 reads SGHVS; CDR2 reads FQNEAQ. Deletions cut 5 bases from V and 2 bases from J, with 12 bases between. The data stem from a study of shared clonotypes between healthy human individuals. Study outcomes and limitations: Lower generation probabilities were found for non-shared clonotypes than for those shared by all four donors. Clonotype sharing levels among donors were expected to vary with sequencing depth.

Only Caucasian adults living in Nashville, Tennessee made up the donor group. Assay used: immunoSEQ multiplex PCR; TCRdb lists only in-frame clones, some missing. The repertoire consists of approximately 2.5 million clones, with around 94% occurring once and the leading ten covering around 0.14%. Sequences were obtained from naive CD4+ T cells sorted from blood. Subset noted: CD45RA+ positively selected. The receptor's source is a man aged 18 to 29 in good health. The genes are TRBV7-8 and TRBJ2-2, with D unclear. Written as DNA, the CDR3 is TGTGCCAGCAGCGGACCAGCCCTAAACACCGGGGAGCTGTTTTTT. This codes for CASSGPALNTGELFF.